The rows below give T cell receptor beta chains drawn from one sample of a study of regulatory T cells in long-lasting Graves disease. TCRdb called the multiplex PCR reads again in MiXCR, with one record for every CDR3 protein. The sample includes roughly 500,000 distinct CDR3 sequences, around 20% of them seen just once. The sample here was peripheral blood mononuclear cells (PBMCs), taken when the disease was refractory, from a patient treated with antithyroid drugs. The receptors originated from a female donor with Graves disease. Both conserved end residues are part of each CDR3. A D gene is named only where the DNA matches it firmly. A row's size may be missing; if present it is once, few, many or a size class.

length	D	J	size	V	DNA	CDR3
14	TRBD1	TRBJ1-2	-	TRBV30	TGTGCCCGAGGGACAGGGGGCTTGAACTATGGCTACACCTTC	CARGTGGLNYGYTF
15	-	TRBJ1-2	few	TRBV12-3/TRBV12-4	TGTGCCAGCAGTGACACCGGGGGTGCTAACTATGGCTACACCTTC	CASSDTGGANYGYTF
17	-	TRBJ2-5	-	TRBV7-8	TGTGCCAGCAGCTTACCACAGGACGAGGCTAGGGAAGAGACCCAGTACTTC	CASSLPQDEAREETQYF
15	-	TRBJ1-5	many	TRBV20-1	TGCAGTGCCAAGCCCCGGGGACACCTAGATCAGCCCCAGCATTTT	CSAKPRGHLDQPQHF
13	-	TRBJ2-7	many	TRBV20-1	TGCAGTGCTAGAGGAGACGGCCTCTACGAGCAGTACTTC	CSARGDGLYEQYF
14	-	TRBJ1-1	many	TRBV30	TGTGCCTGGAGGATTCCGTCCAGGCAACCTGAAGCTTTCTTT	CAWRIPSRQPEAFF
14	TRBD1	TRBJ1-1	many	TRBV2	TGTGCCAGCAGTGAAGTGAGGGGGCCCGGTCGAGCTTTCTTT	CASSEVRGPGRAFF
16	TRBD1	TRBJ2-7	many	TRBV11-2	TGTGCCAGCAGCTCCTGGGGACAGGGGAAGGACGACGAGCAGTACTTC	CASSSWGQGKDDEQYF
13	-	TRBJ2-7	many	TRBV20-1	TGCAGTGCTAGAGCGGCGGGCCCTGGCGAGCAGTACTTC	CSARAAGPGEQYF
14	-	TRBJ1-3	few	TRBV9	TGTGCCAGCAGCGTAGGGGGAGTTGGAAACACCATATATTTT	CASSVGGVGNTIYF
12	-	TRBJ2-7	-	TRBV29-1	TGCAGCGTTGACATGGGCCCCTACGAGCAGTACTTC	CSVDMGPYEQYF
15	-	TRBJ2-7	many	TRBV2	TGTGCCAGCAGTGAAGGGGAAATAATAGTCCACGAGCAGTACTTC	CASSEGEIIVHEQYF
17	-	TRBJ2-2	few	TRBV27	TGTGCCAGCAGTTTAGGTTACTGGGGGATAAACACCGGGGAGCTGTTTTTT	CASSLGYWGINTGELFF
16	TRBD2	TRBJ2-1	-	TRBV18	TGTGCCAGCTCATCCTATAGCGGGGTCTCCTACAATGAGCAGTTCTTC	CASSSYSGVSYNEQFF
14	-	TRBJ1-1	-	TRBV6-9	TGTGCCAGCAGTTCCCTTAGTTTGAACACTGAAGCTTTCTTT	CASSSLSLNTEAFF
13	-	TRBJ1-1	few	TRBV9	TGTGCCAGCAGCTCCGATTGGGGCACTGAAGCTTTCTTT	CASSSDWGTEAFF
12	-	TRBJ2-7	few	TRBV30	TGTGCCTGGAACAGCAACTCCTACGAGCAGTACTTC	CAWNSNSYEQYF
16	-	TRBJ1-6	many	TRBV2	TGTGCCAGCAGTGAAAGGAGCCCCTCCTATAATTCACCCCTCCACTTT	CASSERSPSYNSPLHF
14	TRBD1	TRBJ1-1	-	TRBV29-1	TGCAGCGTAAGAGGACAGGGTGGGAACACTGAAGCTTTCTTT	CSVRGQGGNTEAFF
16	TRBD2	TRBJ2-3	-	TRBV3-1	TGTGCCAGCAGCCAAGATGAAGGTAGCGGGGCAGATACGCAGTATTTT	CASSQDEGSGADTQYF
13	TRBD1	TRBJ1-1	-	TRBV28	TGTGCCAGCAGCGCGGGGACAGAGAGCCAAGCTTTCTTT	CASSAGTESQAFF
15	-	TRBJ1-4	-	TRBV5-4	TGTGCCAGCAGCTTCGAGGGACACCGAGGTGAAAAACTGTTTTTT	CASSFEGHRGEKLFF
16	TRBD2	TRBJ2-2	-	TRBV7-9	TGTGCCAGCAGCTTCTCAGGCGGGAGGCCTCCCGGGGAGCTGTTTTTT	CASSFSGGRPPGELFF
15	-	TRBJ1-1	-	TRBV5-8	TGTGCCAGCAGCTTCGGGGGCAGGACCACAACTGAAGCTTTCTTT	CASSFGGRTTTEAFF
16	-	TRBJ2-1	-	TRBV27	TGTGCCAGCAGTTTATCCCTTAGCGGTTATTACAATGAGCAGTTCTTC	CASSLSLSGYYNEQFF
15	-	TRBJ2-7	few	TRBV3-1	TGTGCCAGCAGCCAATCGGGACGGAAATCCAACGAGCAGTACTTC	CASSQSGRKSNEQYF
11	-	TRBJ2-7	few	TRBV6-5	TGTGCCAGCAGTTACCGTTTTGAGCAGTACTTC	CASSYRFEQYF
11	-	TRBJ2-7	many	TRBV29-1	TGCAGCGTTCGGGGGTCCTACGAGCAGTACTTC	CSVRGSYEQYF
16	TRBD2	TRBJ2-2	few	TRBV24-1	TGTGCCACCAGTGACCTACTAGCGCAAAACACCGGGGAGCTGTTTTTT	CATSDLLAQNTGELFF
15	-	TRBJ2-7	few	TRBV11-2	TGTGCCAGCAGCTCCCGGGGGTCCTGGACCTACGAGCAGTACTTC	CASSSRGSWTYEQYF
14	TRBD1	TRBJ2-7	many	TRBV6-2/TRBV6-3	TGTGCCAGCAGACATACCTCAGGGGGCTACGAGCAGTACTTC	CASRHTSGGYEQYF
15	TRBD2	TRBJ2-7	many	TRBV3-1	TGTGCCAGCAGCCGCAGACTAGCGGGAGAACGCGAGCAGTACTTC	CASSRRLAGEREQYF
12	-	TRBJ1-3	once	TRBV30	TGTGCCCTACAGGGAGCTGGAAACACCATATATTTT	CALQGAGNTIYF
14	-	TRBJ2-3	many	TRBV7-3	TGTGCCAGCAGCTTAGGTTCCAGCACAGATACGCAGTATTTT	CASSLGSSTDTQYF
12	-	TRBJ1-4	many	TRBV12-3/TRBV12-4	TGTGCCAGCAGTTTAGCGCTGAACAAACTGTTTTTT	CASSLALNKLFF
14	-	TRBJ2-7	-	TRBV20-1	TGCAGTGCTAGGGATCTTGATGGTGGGGACGAGCAGTACTTC	CSARDLDGGDEQYF
13	-	TRBJ2-4	many	TRBV28	TGTGCCAGCAGTTTGACAGGAAAAAACATTCAGTACTTC	CASSLTGKNIQYF
14	TRBD1	TRBJ1-6	-	TRBV9	TGTGCCAGCAGCCAGACAGGGTGGGGTTCACCCCTCCACTTT	CASSQTGWGSPLHF
13	-	TRBJ2-5	-	TRBV24-1	TGTGCCACCAGTGATTTGGAACAAGAGACCCAGTACTTC	CATSDLEQETQYF
18	TRBD1	TRBJ1-6	-	TRBV7-8	TGTGCCAGCAGCCAGTCGCGGGCACAGGGGGCGCGGAATTCACCCCTCCACTTT	CASSQSRAQGARNSPLHF
14	-	TRBJ2-7	-	TRBV20-1	TGCAGTGCTAGAGATCCGACAGTACTCTACGAGCAGTACTTC	CSARDPTVLYEQYF
16	-	TRBJ2-7	-	TRBV5-5	TGTGCCAGCAGCCACCCCCGGGAGACAGGGCTCCACGAGCAGTACTTC	CASSHPRETGLHEQYF
16	-	TRBJ2-2	-	TRBV24-1	TGTGCCACCAGTGAGACTCGCTGGGGGAACACCGGGGAGCTGTTTTTT	CATSETRWGNTGELFF
12	-	TRBJ2-1	-	TRBV6-1	TGTGCCAGCAGCCCGAACAGGGACGAGCAGTTCTTC	CASSPNRDEQFF
14	-	TRBJ2-7	few	TRBV6-1	TGTGCCAGCAGGGCGACAGGAGGGTCCTACGAGCAGTACTTC	CASRATGGSYEQYF
11	-	TRBJ2-7	-	TRBV10-3	TGTGCCATCAGTGAGTGGTACGAGCAGTGCTTC	CAISEWYEQCF
13	-	TRBJ2-5	-	TRBV5-1	TGCGCCAGCAAAGGAGGTTCTGGAGAGACCCAGTACTTC	CASKGGSGETQYF
16	TRBD1	TRBJ1-5	-	TRBV24-1	TGTGCCACCAGTGATTTGCAGGGGGATAGCAATCAGCCCCAGCATTTT	CATSDLQGDSNQPQHF